This entry features one T cell receptor beta chain sequence. Its antigen target is currently unknown. Per-base quality was not reported, and no clone a single base away is much larger than it. Receptors were amplified or captured by the immunoSEQ multiplex PCR assay. Genomic DNA was extracted from the sorted cells, and Adaptive Biotechnologies' automated high-throughput method was used to sequence the TCR beta V, D and J regions. A two-step, bias-controlled multiplex PCR was used to amplify the CDR3 regions. An Illumina instrument was used to sequence the amplified TCR beta libraries. The authors processed their data as follows. Demultiplexed reads were processed to reduce amplification and sequencing bias, and CDR3 sequences were assigned to gene families using the IMGT database. ImmunoSEQ software version 2.0 was used to analyze repertoire data. Out-of-frame sequences and sequences with stop codons in the CDR3 were removed from clonotype lists. Clonotypes with a frequency below 0.01% were excluded because such clonotypes corresponded to less than one cell. To get richness, observed richness was divided by input cell number, while evenness came from dividing Shannon entropy by log observed richness. To measure repertoire diversity and how similar the repertoire was between time points, Simpson diversity and Morisita-Horn overlap indices were applied. Each clonotype was placed into one of four groups: dominant (>1%), sub-dominant (0.5-0.99%), low abundance (0.1-0.49%) or lowest abundance (<0.1%). For the germline index, total nucleotide additions were subtracted from total CDR3 length, and that difference was then divided by total CDR3 length. TCRdb obtained this table from immuneACCESS and retained in-frame rearrangements with V and J assigned. These tables miss some clones; where compared with another copy, unresolved V genes account for less than half of the shortfall, and the remainder is unexplained. V and J calls and clone size are given by that table; D and trimming were obtained from the DNA. The sample contains about 50,000 clones, roughly nine tenths of them found a single time. Together, the top ten hold approximately 0.67% of the sample.

These data come from a study of memory CD8 T cells in hepatitis C reinfection (dated by TCRdb to the late 2010s). At the level of the whole study: Among the donors, a few cleared two back-to-back HCV infections on their own, whereas two got rid of a primary infection but ended up chronically infected after reinfection. An HCV reinfection was defined as a positive HCV RNA test that came after two negative tests taken at least 60 days apart. Late or post reinfection samples were obtained 12 to 24 weeks after detection of reinfection. In the reinfection study, participants who had previously resolved an HCV infection were followed up every 3 months. In 4 or 5 donors, the study followed the TCR beta repertoire of virus-specific CD8 T cells over time through an HCV reinfection episode. Between about 2008 and 2012, a few reinfection cases that had stored pre-reinfection samples were identified.

Overall results and qualifications from the work: Because only a few donors were included, definitive conclusions about public clonotypes linked to secondary clearance could not be reached by the study.

This specimen's time point label, per the study, means: late/post reinfection, 12 to 24 weeks after detection. The sorted cells were sequenced directly ex vivo, without any in vitro expansion ahead of TCR sequencing. Donors were people who inject drugs enrolled in the Montreal Acute Hepatitis C Cohort Study (HEPCO) in Canada. As controls, total naive CD8 T cells, sorted as viable CD3+ CD8+ CD45RO-, were obtained from two donors at each of the three reinfection time points. Before sorting, cryopreserved peripheral blood mononuclear cells were thawed, and CD8 T cells were purified from the thawed cells. CD8 T cells were enriched by negative selection with the MACS CD8+ T cell Isolation Kit. Cells were sorted on a BD FACSAria II sorter running FACSDiva software, and FlowJo was used to analyze the data. The CDR3 holds 15 amino acids from the cysteine to the phenylalanine. Only CDR3 DNA remains: 45 bases, in frame from the first base. Trimming costs V 0 bases and J 2 bases, and their ends lie 12 bases apart. CDR1 and CDR2, looked up from the germline V gene, are SGDLS and YYNGEE.

This chain is built from TRBV9 and TRBJ2-7; the D segment could be TRBD1, given 6 matching bases. Sequenced sample: naive CD8+ T cells sorted from blood. The cell subset or site label corresponds to: total naive CD8+CD45RO- T cells. This clonotype was sampled from a man between 18 and 29 years old with hepatitis C virus infection. The DNA is as follows: TGTGCCAGCAGCGTAGATTCGGACAGTGCCTACGAGCAGTACTTC. The encoded protein is CASSVDSDSAYEQYF.